This TCR beta chain was retrieved from a study of cytomegalovirus exposure and HLA in healthy donors. Germline CDR1 SGHRS, CDR2 YFSETQ. This CDR3 contains 12 residues. V lost 6 bases and J lost 4, with 10 bases in between. 60 Vbeta and 13 Jbeta primers were used in PCR. Data came from immunoSEQ multiplex PCR; TCRdb stores just in-frame clones and leaves some out. The sample gives approximately 170,000 clones, 80% to 90% of which show up once; 2% to 3% is in the top ten. The sample consisted of PBMCs. This clonotype originated in a male donor in good health and CMV-seronegative. The chain has TRBV5-1 and TRBJ1-2; D might be TRBD1 (6 bases). The CDR3 DNA is TGCGCCAGCACCGGGACAAGCTATGGCTACACCTTC. Translating gives CASTGTSYGYTF.